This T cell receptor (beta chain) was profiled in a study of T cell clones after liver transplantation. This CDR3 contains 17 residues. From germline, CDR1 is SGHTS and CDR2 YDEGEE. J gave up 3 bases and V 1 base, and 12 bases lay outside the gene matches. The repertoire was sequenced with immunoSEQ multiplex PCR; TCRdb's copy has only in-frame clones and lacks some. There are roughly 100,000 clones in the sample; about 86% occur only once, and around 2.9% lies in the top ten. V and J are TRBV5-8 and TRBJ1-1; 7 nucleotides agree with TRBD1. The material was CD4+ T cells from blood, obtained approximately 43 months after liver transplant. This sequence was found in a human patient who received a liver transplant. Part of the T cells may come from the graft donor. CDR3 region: CASSLNRGFSPDTEAFF. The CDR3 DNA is TGTGCCAGCAGCTTGAACAGGGGATTTTCCCCTGACACTGAAGCTTTCTTT.